The present TCR beta chain was sequenced within a study of blood T cell repertoires in COVID-19. Study as a whole: Sites in the United States, Italy and Spain provided acute and convalescent COVID-19 samples. Sample material is recorded as cDNA or gDNA derived from T cells, B-cell-depleted T cells, or PBMCs.

Authors' data handling: How many nucleated cells were present was estimated from reference gene primer amplification. The repertoire was sequenced with immunoSEQ multiplex PCR; TCRdb's copy has only in-frame clones and lacks some. Clone size and V and J calls were adopted from that table, with D and trimming inferred from the DNA. The sample records 55,000 to 70,000 clones, roughly 84% being singletons. This sequence was found in a woman aged 18-29 years with acute or convalescent COVID-19. The source material was peripheral blood.

The DNA for the CDR3 is TGTGCCAGCTCACCACCGTGGAGGGGGCTTGGCTACACCTTC. Amino acid sequence: CASSPPWRGLGYTF. The gene calls are TRBV18 and TRBJ1-2; the match to TRBD1 covers 7 bases. V lost 0 bases, J lost 7 bases, and 5 bases stayed unmatched. CDR1 and CDR2 from the germline V gene are KGHSH and LQKENI. The CDR3 totals 14 residues.